The rows below give T cell receptor beta chains drawn from one sample of a study of blood T cell repertoires in COVID-19. Assay: immunoSEQ multiplex PCR; the TCRdb copy retains only in-frame clones and omits some. The sample records about 180,000 clones, roughly 81% being singletons. Material: peripheral blood. The receptors come from an elderly woman with COVID-19, enrolled during active disease. The CDR3 runs from the conserved cysteine through the conserved F or W. A D gene is named only where the DNA matches it firmly. The listing skips clone size in some rows; elsewhere it reads once, few, many or a size class.

J gene: TRBJ2-7
clone size: NA
D gene: NA
V gene: TRBV7-9
CDR3 protein: CASSLATGSQRFYEQYF
CDR3 DNA: TGTGCCAGCAGCTTGGCCACAGGGAGCCAACGGTTCTACGAGCAGTACTTC

J gene: TRBJ2-7
clone size: NA
D gene: TRBD1
V gene: TRBV28
CDR3 protein: CASSHHGQGPAYEQYF
CDR3 DNA: TGTGCCAGCAGCCACCACGGACAGGGCCCAGCCTACGAGCAGTACTTC

J gene: TRBJ1-2
clone size: NA
D gene: NA
V gene: TRBV27
CDR3 protein: CASSPGRRQGYTF
CDR3 DNA: TGTGCCAGCAGCCCCGGGAGGCGACAGGGCTACACCTTC

J gene: TRBJ2-5
clone size: NA
D gene: NA
V gene: TRBV18
CDR3 protein: CASSPNFRETQYF
CDR3 DNA: TGTGCCAGCTCACCTAATTTCCGAGAGACCCAGTACTTC

J gene: TRBJ1-2
clone size: NA
D gene: NA
V gene: TRBV5-4
CDR3 protein: CASSLGSPAYGYTF
CDR3 DNA: TGTGCCAGCAGCTTGGGTAGCCCGGCCTATGGCTACACCTTC

J gene: TRBJ1-4
clone size: once
D gene: NA
V gene: TRBV7-9
CDR3 protein: CASSPGRLQRDEKLFF
CDR3 DNA: TGTGCCAGCAGCCCAGGCAGATTGCAACGTGATGAAAAACTGTTTTTT

J gene: TRBJ2-4
clone size: NA
D gene: TRBD2
V gene: TRBV5-1
CDR3 protein: CASSEAGGKNIQYF
CDR3 DNA: TGCGCCAGCTCCGAGGCGGGGGGCAAAAACATTCAGTACTTC

J gene: TRBJ1-2
clone size: NA
D gene: NA
V gene: TRBV10-3
CDR3 protein: CAIRANYGYTF
CDR3 DNA: TGTGCCATCAGGGCCAACTATGGCTACACCTTC

J gene: TRBJ2-7
clone size: NA
D gene: NA
V gene: TRBV29-1
CDR3 protein: CSVEGGLYEQYF
CDR3 DNA: TGCAGCGTTGAAGGGGGGCTCTACGAGCAGTACTTC

J gene: TRBJ2-7
clone size: NA
D gene: TRBD1
V gene: TRBV5-4
CDR3 protein: CASSAGTGYYEQYF
CDR3 DNA: TGTGCCAGCAGCGCGGGGACAGGATATTACGAGCAGTACTTC

J gene: TRBJ2-7
clone size: NA
D gene: TRBD1
V gene: TRBV19
CDR3 protein: CASSITGGMSEQYF
CDR3 DNA: TGTGCCAGTAGTATAACAGGGGGCATGAGCGAGCAGTACTTC

J gene: TRBJ1-2
clone size: NA
D gene: NA
V gene: TRBV28
CDR3 protein: CASSLAGDYGYTF
CDR3 DNA: TGTGCCAGCAGTTTAGCGGGTGACTATGGCTACACCTTC

J gene: TRBJ1-6
clone size: NA
D gene: TRBD1
V gene: TRBV18
CDR3 protein: CASSIDREGSPLHF
CDR3 DNA: TGTGCCAGCTCAATTGACAGGGAAGGGTCACCCCTCCACTTT

J gene: TRBJ2-3
clone size: few
D gene: TRBD2
V gene: TRBV5-1
CDR3 protein: CASEGTSGSDTQYF
CDR3 DNA: TGCGCCAGCGAGGGGACTAGCGGATCCGATACGCAGTATTTT

J gene: TRBJ2-1
clone size: few
D gene: TRBD1
V gene: TRBV19
CDR3 protein: CASTQGTGLRNEQFF
CDR3 DNA: TGTGCCAGTACTCAAGGGACAGGCCTCAGGAATGAGCAGTTCTTC

J gene: TRBJ1-2
clone size: NA
D gene: NA
V gene: TRBV6-2/TRBV6-3
CDR3 protein: CASSFPSAGDYGYTF
CDR3 DNA: TGTGCCAGCAGTTTTCCATCGGCGGGAGACTATGGCTACACCTTC

J gene: TRBJ2-7
clone size: NA
D gene: TRBD2
V gene: TRBV11-3
CDR3 protein: CASSLSLAGSPYEQYF
CDR3 DNA: TGTGCCAGCAGCTTAAGCCTAGCGGGGTCACCCTACGAGCAGTACTTC

J gene: TRBJ1-2
clone size: once
D gene: NA
V gene: TRBV29-1
CDR3 protein: CSVEDVAQGGYGYTF
CDR3 DNA: TGCAGCGTTGAAGATGTCGCTCAGGGTGGCTATGGCTACACCTTC

J gene: TRBJ2-1
clone size: NA
D gene: TRBD2
V gene: TRBV28
CDR3 protein: CASSETSGRALGEQFF
CDR3 DNA: TGTGCCAGCAGTGAGACTAGCGGGAGGGCCCTCGGTGAGCAGTTCTTC

J gene: TRBJ2-5
clone size: many
D gene: NA
V gene: TRBV5-1
CDR3 protein: CASNLAGRAEETQYF
CDR3 DNA: TGCGCCAGCAATTTGGCGGGAAGAGCGGAAGAGACCCAGTACTTC

J gene: TRBJ1-1
clone size: NA
D gene: NA
V gene: TRBV5-4
CDR3 protein: CASSWFQGLAFF
CDR3 DNA: TGTGCCAGCAGCTGGTTTCAGGGGTTAGCTTTCTTT

J gene: TRBJ2-5
clone size: once
D gene: TRBD1
V gene: TRBV19
CDR3 protein: CASSMGTGILTTLYF
CDR3 DNA: TGTGCCAGTAGTATGGGGACAGGGATATTGACCACTCTGTACTTC

J gene: TRBJ2-3
clone size: few
D gene: NA
V gene: TRBV6-2/TRBV6-3
CDR3 protein: CASSYSGGTFTDTQYF
CDR3 DNA: TGTGCCAGCAGTTACTCCGGCGGGACCTTCACAGATACGCAGTATTTT

J gene: TRBJ2-7
clone size: NA
D gene: NA
V gene: TRBV10-1
CDR3 protein: CASTRTGDF
CDR3 DNA: TGCGCCAGCACCCGCACCGGGGACTTC

J gene: TRBJ2-3
clone size: NA
D gene: NA
V gene: TRBV14
CDR3 protein: CASRRQTNTDTQYF
CDR3 DNA: TGTGCCAGCAGAAGACAGACAAACACAGATACGCAGTATTTT

J gene: TRBJ2-3
clone size: NA
D gene: TRBD1
V gene: TRBV6-2/TRBV6-3
CDR3 protein: CASSYYQTGVGDTQYF
CDR3 DNA: TGTGCCAGCAGTTACTATCAAACAGGGGTCGGAGATACGCAGTATTTT

J gene: TRBJ2-1
clone size: NA
D gene: TRBD2
V gene: TRBV10-3
CDR3 protein: CATLAGEVDEQFF
CDR3 DNA: TGTGCCACCTTAGCGGGAGAAGTGGATGAGCAGTTCTTC

J gene: TRBJ2-1
clone size: NA
D gene: TRBD2
V gene: TRBV5-1
CDR3 protein: CASSSGLVRFNEQFF
CDR3 DNA: TGCGCCAGCAGCTCCGGACTAGTCAGATTCAATGAGCAGTTCTTC

J gene: TRBJ2-1
clone size: NA
D gene: TRBD2
V gene: TRBV28
CDR3 protein: CASTSSGKGNEQFF
CDR3 DNA: TGTGCCAGCACTTCTAGCGGGAAAGGCAATGAGCAGTTCTTC

J gene: TRBJ1-1
clone size: NA
D gene: TRBD1
V gene: TRBV5-4
CDR3 protein: CASRTGDTEAFF
CDR3 DNA: TGTGCCAGCCGAACAGGGGACACTGAAGCTTTCTTT

J gene: TRBJ2-2
clone size: NA
D gene: TRBD2
V gene: TRBV11-2
CDR3 protein: CASSKTAGGHRGAVF
CDR3 DNA: TGTGCCAGCAGCAAGACCGCGGGGGGGCACCGGGGAGCTGTTTTT

J gene: TRBJ2-1
clone size: NA
D gene: NA
V gene: TRBV25-1
CDR3 protein: CASSDRPPSYNEQFF
CDR3 DNA: TGTGCCAGCAGTGACAGGCCTCCCTCCTACAATGAGCAGTTCTTC

J gene: TRBJ2-7
clone size: NA
D gene: NA
V gene: TRBV5-4
CDR3 protein: CASSRAGHEQYF
CDR3 DNA: TGTGCCAGCAGCCGGGCGGGCCACGAGCAGTACTTC

J gene: TRBJ2-7
clone size: NA
D gene: TRBD1
V gene: TRBV10-3
CDR3 protein: CAISESMRGRWYEQYF
CDR3 DNA: TGTGCCATCAGTGAGTCTATGAGGGGGCGGTGGTACGAGCAGTACTTC